These 30 T cell receptor beta chains originate from one sample sequenced in a study of shared clonotypes between healthy human individuals. As defined, naive CD8 cells were CD45RO-negative and positively selected for CCR7, with terminally differentiated effector memory CD45RA+ cells excluded. Produced via immunoSEQ multiplex PCR; TCRdb's table is partial and in-frame only. Of around 600,000 clones in the sample, roughly 95% are singletons; the top ten hold approximately 0.11%. The specimen sequenced was naive CD8+ T cells sorted from blood. The receptor source for this set is a woman aged 25 to 39 in good health.

The chain has TRBV6-6 and TRBJ2-1, with TRBD2 identical over 13 bases. The germline gives CDR1 MNHNY, CDR2 SVGAGI (reference sequence). The CDR3 contains 16 residues. Trimming at V came to 6 bases and at J to 3 bases, leaving 5 bases not matched to a gene. The CDR3 is CASSAGLAGVYNEQFF. In DNA, the CDR3 is TGTGCCAGCAGCGCAGGACTAGCGGGAGTCTACAATGAGCAGTTCTTC.

A note on this clone: A read error may produce the germline difference seen at one junction end. V gene TRBV7-8 combines with J gene TRBJ1-3; D remains unclear. The CDR3 extends over 15 amino acids. The V gene's germline CDR1 is SGHVS and CDR2 FQNEAQ. DNA for the CDR3: TGTGCCAGCAGCGTTTCTGAGGTCTCTGTAAACACCATATATTTT. Translated: CASSVSEVSVNTIYF.

The chain is built from TRBV10-1 and TRBJ2-3; D might be TRBD1 (6 bases). The CDR3 contains 16 residues. V dropped 3 bases and J dropped 0 bases, with 13 bases sitting between them. Germline CDR1 reads WNHNN; CDR2 reads SYGVQD (reference sequence). The CDR3 is CASSELGRGSTDTQYF. In DNA, the CDR3 is TGCGCCAGCAGTGAATTGGGCAGGGGTAGCACAGATACGCAGTATTTT.

Written as DNA, the CDR3 is TGTGCCAGCAGCGTAGTCGGATCTTACACAGATACGCAGTATTTT. Its translation is CASSVVGSYTDTQYF. The chain combines TRBV9 with TRBJ2-3; D is unclear. The V end lost 0 bases, the J end lost 2 bases, and 10 bases lay between the germline ends. Per the germline V gene, CDR1 is SGDLS and CDR2 is YYNGEE. The CDR3 contains 15 residues. Filled out from reference TRBV9 and TRBJ2-3, the complete variable domain reads DSGVTQTPKHLITATGQRVTLRCSPRSGDLSVYWYQQSLDQGLQFLIQYYNGEERAKGNILERFSAQQFPDLHSELNLSSLELGDSALYFCASSVVGSYTDTQYFGPGTRLTVL.

The chain uses TRBV2 and TRBJ2-3, with 9 bases that match TRBD1. The CDR3 loop spans 15 amino acids. With 6 bases clipped from V and 6 bases from J, the junction kept 10 bases outside the gene matches. The germline V gene encodes CDR1 SNHLY and CDR2 FYNNEI. The CDR3 protein is CASREGQGRWDTQYF. CDR3 bases: TGTGCCAGCAGAGAGGGACAGGGCCGCTGGGATACGCAGTATTTT.

V gene TRBV13 combines with J gene TRBJ2-7, with D unclear. V lost 0 bases and J 2 bases, leaving 8 bases between the germline ends. The CDR3 covers 14 residues. Germline CDR1 and CDR2: PRHDT and FYEKMQ (reference sequence). This chain's CDR3 is CASSLGHNPYEQYF. The CDR3 bases are TGTGCCAGCAGCTTAGGCCATAATCCCTACGAGCAGTACTTC. The full variable domain, its missing parts supplied by reference TRBV13 and TRBJ2-7, is AAGVIQSPRHLIKEKRETATLKCYPIPRHDTVYWYQQGPGQDPQFLISFYEKMQSDKGSIPDRFSAQQFSDYHSELNMSSLELGDSALYFCASSLGHNPYEQYFGPGTRLTVT.

The chain employs TRBV7-9 and TRBJ2-1; D remains ambiguous. V was shortened by 7 bases and J by 6 bases, with 10 bases between the two germline ends. The CDR3 is 12 residues long. Germline V gene sequence: CDR1 SEHNR, CDR2 FQNEAQ (reference sequence). The CDR3 spells CASTPDRNEQFF. CDR3 coding DNA: TGTGCCAGCACCCCCGACCGCAATGAGCAGTTCTTC.

The chain joins TRBV5-8 to TRBJ1-1; D is perhaps TRBD1 (6 bases). Germline V gives CDR1 SGHTS, CDR2 YDEGEE. The CDR3 contains 15 residues. With 0 bases removed from V and 3 bases from J, the gap between germline ends came to 12 bases. CDR3: CASSLGQGMYTEAFF. Written as DNA, the CDR3 is TGTGCCAGCAGCTTGGGGCAGGGGATGTACACTGAAGCTTTCTTT.

J is TRBJ2-1 and V is TRBV7-9; no definite D call. The CDR3 is 11 residues long. CDR1 is SEHNR, CDR2 FQNEAQ, per germline (reference sequence). V was trimmed by 2 bases and J by 8 bases, leaving 4 bases between them. This CDR3 reads CASSLMYEQFF. In nucleotides, the CDR3 is TGTGCCAGCAGCTTAATGTATGAGCAGTTCTTC.

The genes are TRBV10-3 and TRBJ1-1, with no clear D. V gave up 6 bases and J gave up 1 base, with 15 bases separating them. CDR3 size: 15 residues. CDR1 and CDR2 from the germline V gene are ENHRY and SYGVKD. CDR3: CAISTPGGGNTEAFF. The CDR3, as DNA: TGTGCCATCAGCACACCCGGCGGAGGGAACACTGAAGCTTTCTTT.

This sequence joins TRBV6-6 and TRBJ1-1; weak D call: TRBD1 (6 bases). CDR3 size: 13 residues. Germline CDR1 is MNHNY and CDR2 is SVGAGI (reference sequence). V dropped 10 bases and J dropped 0 bases, with 12 bases sitting between them. CDR3 protein: CANRADLNTEAFF. The CDR3 coding sequence is TGTGCCAACAGGGCAGACTTGAACACTGAAGCTTTCTTT.

The genes are TRBV27 and TRBJ2-7, with 7 nucleotides matching TRBD1. Germline values: CDR1 MNHEY, CDR2 SMNVEV (reference sequence). V lost 7 bases, J lost 1 base, and 4 bases stayed unmatched. The CDR3 spans 13 residues. CDR3 DNA: TGTGCCAGCATGGGGGACAGATCCTACGAGCAGTACTTC. It translates to CASMGDRSYEQYF.

About this clone: A read error is possible here, since a much larger clone lies one base away. In DNA form, the CDR3 reads TGTGCCAGCAGCTTAGAGGGGTACGAGCAGTACTTC. It is translated as CASSLEGYEQYF. This chain joins TRBV11-1 and TRBJ2-7, with a weak D call TRBD1 (5 bases). Trimming took off 1 base at V and 4 bases at J, with 5 bases between the two ends. Germline CDR1 reads SGHAT; CDR2 reads FQDESV (reference sequence). This CDR3 spans 12 amino acids.

The chain employs TRBV11-2 and TRBJ2-5; D may correspond to TRBD1 or TRBD2 (5 bases each). This CDR3 contains 16 residues. Germline assignment: CDR1 SGHAT and CDR2 FQNNGV. Trimming removed 0 bases from V and 4 bases from J, with 15 bases in between. The CDR3 region has the DNA TGTGCCAGCAGCTTAGAACTAGGGGCGCAGGGAGAGACCCAGTACTTC. It translates to CASSLELGAQGETQYF.

There are a few counts of this clone. The V gene is TRBV5-4, the J gene TRBJ2-3; D might be TRBD2 (6 bases). V was clipped by 4 bases and J by 5 bases, with 8 bases between them. This CDR3 is built from 12 residues. The germline V gene has CDR1 SGHNT and CDR2 YYREEE (reference sequence). Written as DNA, the CDR3 is TGTGCCAGCAGCCCAGCGGGAGATACGCAGTATTTT. This translates into CASSPAGDTQYF.

The chain is built from TRBV29-1 and TRBJ2-2; TRBD2 matches at 8 bases. Germline V gene sequence: CDR1 SQVTM, CDR2 ANQGSEA. V lost 6 bases, J lost 5 bases, and 5 bases stayed unmatched. The CDR3 runs 13 residues. DNA of the CDR3: TGCAGCGTCGTAGCGGGAAGAACCGGGGAGCTGTTTTTT. This sequence encodes CSVVAGRTGELFF.

The rearrangement joins TRBV4-1 to TRBJ2-5; 7 positions agree with TRBD1. The germline gives CDR1 MGHRA, CDR2 YSYEKL. This CDR3 is 16 amino acids long. V lost 4 bases to trimming and J lost 2 bases; unmatched junction nucleotides: 10. The CDR3 protein is CASSPPKGTAQETQYF. CDR3 in DNA: TGCGCCAGCAGCCCACCGAAGGGGACAGCACAAGAGACCCAGTACTTC.

This clone was counted between two and nine times. The chain uses TRBV29-1 and TRBJ1-1; D not resolved. The ends were cut back, 3 bases at V and 0 bases at J, with 11 bases in the middle. The V gene's germline CDR1 is SQVTM and CDR2 ANQGSEA. This CDR3 region has 14 residues. CDR3 DNA: TGCAGCGTTGACGAGGTGACTATGAACACTGAAGCTTTCTTT. Its translation is CSVDEVTMNTEAFF.

This clone was detected only once. The chain links TRBV29-1 to TRBJ1-1; 7 nucleotides line up with TRBD1. Trimming took 5 bases from V and 6 from J; bases not matched to a gene: 12. In germline, CDR1 is SQVTM, CDR2 ANQGSEA. The CDR3 runs to 14 residues. This CDR3 reads CSVTPLQGSSEAFF. For the CDR3, the DNA is TGCAGCGTTACCCCGTTACAGGGGAGTTCTGAAGCTTTCTTT.

The chain carries TRBV28 and TRBJ2-1, with unresolved D. Germline-derived CDR1 and CDR2 are MDHEN and SYDVKM. Deletions cut 5 bases from V and 5 bases from J, with 10 bases between. The CDR3 has 13 residues. CDR3 sequence: CASSARLDNEQFF. The CDR3 coding sequence is TGTGCCAGCAGTGCCAGACTTGACAATGAGCAGTTCTTC.

The chain has TRBV27 and TRBJ2-1; weak D call: TRBD2 (6 bases). Germline assignment: CDR1 MNHEY and CDR2 SMNVEV (reference sequence). CDR3 length: 15 residues. Trimming pared 2 bases from V and 2 bases from J, leaving 10 bases between. This CDR3 is CASSLDGSAYNEQFF. The CDR3 DNA reads TGTGCCAGCAGTTTAGACGGGAGCGCCTACAATGAGCAGTTCTTC.

This chain connects TRBV9 to TRBJ2-3; 7 nucleotides line up with TRBD2. This CDR3 has 19 residues. V gave up 4 bases and J gave up 1 base; unmatched junction bases: 18. The V gene's germline CDR1 is SGDLS and CDR2 YYNGEE. The CDR3 here is CASSSTPLGGRVGTDTQYF. The CDR3 nucleotides read TGTGCCAGCAGCTCCACGCCCTTGGGGGGGAGAGTGGGCACAGATACGCAGTATTTT.

The gene calls are TRBV6-1 and TRBJ2-7; D gene uncertain. Trimming took off 3 bases at V and 2 bases at J, with 14 bases between the two ends. CDR3 length: 15 residues. Germline assignment: CDR1 MNHNS and CDR2 SASEGT. The CDR3 loop reads CASSEDLWWAYEQYF. For the CDR3, the DNA is TGTGCCAGCAGTGAGGATCTTTGGTGGGCCTACGAGCAGTACTTC.

The chain is built from TRBV28 and TRBJ1-3; D is unclear. Trimming pared 3 bases from V and 3 bases from J, leaving 21 bases between. CDR1 and CDR2 from the germline V gene are MDHEN and SYDVKM. This CDR3 region has 18 residues. The CDR3 is CASSLAGNSFTFGNTIYF. The CDR3 nucleotides read TGTGCCAGCAGTTTGGCCGGGAACTCTTTTACGTTTGGAAACACCATATATTTT.

The CDR3 spells CASSLTLDPSYEQYF. CDR3 coding DNA: TGCGCCAGCAGCTTGACGCTAGATCCCTCCTACGAGCAGTACTTC. The chain uses TRBV5-1 and TRBJ2-7; D is unresolved. This CDR3 is 15 amino acids long. V gave up 1 base and J gave up 0 bases, with 11 bases separating them. In germline, CDR1 is SGHRS, CDR2 YFSETQ.

This chain joins TRBV29-1 and TRBJ2-7; no definite D call. This CDR3 is built from 13 residues. Germline assignment: CDR1 SQVTM and CDR2 ANQGSEA. The V and J ends lost 1 base and 2 bases respectively, with 9 bases between them. CDR3 amino acids: CSVEGAGPYEQYF. The CDR3 DNA reads TGCAGCGTTGAAGGGGCAGGACCCTACGAGCAGTACTTC.

The rearrangement uses TRBV19 and TRBJ2-1; no definite D call. Germline CDR1 LNHDA, CDR2 SQIVND (reference sequence). The CDR3 spans 10 residues. V lost 5 bases and J 9 bases, leaving 5 bases between the germline ends. Here the CDR3 DNA reads TGTGCCAGTAGTGGTGGTGAGCAGTTCTTC. It translates to CASSGGEQFF. Together with reference TRBV19 and TRBJ2-1, the CDR3 gives the full variable domain: DGGITQSPKYLFRKEGQNVTLSCEQNLNHDAMYWYRQDPGQGLRLIYYSQIVNDFQKGDIAEGYSVSREKKESFPLTVTSAQKNPTAFYLCASSGGEQFFGPGTRLTVL.

The chain uses TRBV2 and TRBJ2-7; TRBD1 is a possible D gene (6 bases). V was shortened by 6 bases and J by 6 bases, with 18 bases between the two germline ends. CDR3 size: 14 residues. The V gene's germline CDR1 is SNHLY and CDR2 FYNNEI. The CDR3 DNA follows: TGTGCCAGCAGCCCTACAGGGAATAGGGGCGAGCAGTACTTC. It specifies CASSPTGNRGEQYF.

V usage is TRBV13 and J usage is TRBJ1-1, with a possible D match to TRBD1 (5 bases). V was clipped by 5 bases and J by 3 bases, with 13 bases between them. The CDR3 totals 14 residues. Germline V CDR1 and CDR2: PRHDT, FYEKMQ (reference sequence). The CDR3 bases are TGTGCCAGCAGCCTCGCCTCGGGGGACACTGAAGCTTTCTTT. This gives the protein CASSLASGDTEAFF.

The chain employs TRBV5-4 and TRBJ2-7; D gene unclear. Germline V gene data show CDR1 as SGHNT and CDR2 as YYREEE (reference sequence). This CDR3 is 16 amino acids long. Trimming shortened V by 2 bases and J by 0 bases, and 15 bases separated the two germline ends. CDR3 in DNA: TGTGCCAGCAGCTTCGCTGGAAACGATATCTCCTACGAGCAGTACTTC. It encodes CASSFAGNDISYEQYF.